This T cell receptor beta chain was recorded in a study of blood T cell repertoires in COVID-19. Study at large: There were acute and convalescent COVID-19 samples, and they came from the United States, Italy and Spain. From T cells, B-cell-depleted T cells, or PBMCs came the material, which was cDNA or gDNA.

In germline, CDR1 is GTSNPN, CDR2 SVGIG (reference sequence). V lost 5 bases to trimming and J lost 8 bases, with 9 bases between them. This CDR3 spans 10 amino acids. As processed by the authors: Reference gene primer amplification in the assay estimated nucleated cell counts. Generated by immunoSEQ multiplex PCR, the TCRdb table keeps only in-frame clones and is missing some. D and trimming come from the DNA, and the V and J calls and clone size come from that table. The sample carries a few hundred thousand clones, approximately 90% recorded once. This sequence was found in a woman aged 40 to 50 with acute or convalescent COVID-19. Sequencing was carried out using peripheral blood. This chain uses TRBV30 with TRBJ1-2, with D uncertain. The CDR3, as DNA: TGTGCCTGGGGTACGCGGGGCTACACCTTC. Translated, it gives CAWGTRGYTF.